What follows describes a single T cell receptor (beta chain). Its antigen is unknown. The V end lost 6 bases, the J end lost 0 bases, and 14 bases lay between the germline ends. CDR3 size: 15 residues. The V gene's germline CDR1 is MNHNY and CDR2 SVGAGI (reference sequence). This specimen comes from a study of T cell repertoires in cytomegalovirus infection. For the study at large: CMV epitopes, recently identified HLA-C-restricted and well-studied HLA-B-restricted, were used. Indicated by public TCR beta signatures were CMV infection and matching HLA type. Points from the study as a whole: People with CMV and the relevant HLA were identified by cumulative public TCR beta family frequency. Dominating the ex vivo response were TCR beta clonotypes that were CMV-specific and HLA-C-restricted.

TCRdb processed the reads anew with MiXCR; each CDR3 protein has one entry. The sample includes fewer than 1,000,000 distinct CDR3 sequences, approximately 32% of them seen just once. Specimen: cultured CD8+ T cells from PBMCs, collected from culture after CMV antigen stimulation. The sequence was obtained from a human donor in good health (CMV status not recorded). Some clones in this sample may be carry-over from other donors' samples. The chain employs TRBV6-6 and TRBJ1-2; no reliable D call. Here the CDR3 DNA reads TGTGCCAGCAGAGACATTTTGGCGGCTAACTATGGCTACACCTTC. Its protein is CASRDILAANYGYTF.